This paragraph covers one T cell receptor beta chain sequence. The data originate from a study of shared clonotypes between healthy human individuals. Germline V gene data show CDR1 as MNHEY and CDR2 as SVGAGI. This CDR3 is built from 13 residues. Trimming took off 0 bases at V and 6 bases at J, with 8 bases between the two ends. The assay was immunoSEQ multiplex PCR, and TCRdb's table has in-frame clones only and misses some. The sample carries around 1,000,000 clones, approximately 77% recorded once. Caucasian adults residing in Nashville, Tennessee made up all the donors. Sequencing was done on a sample of memory CD4+ T cells from PBMCs. Indicated subset: CD45RA-negative fraction. This TCR came from a man between 18 and 29 years old in good health. Some clones in this sample may be carry-over from other donors' samples. The chain uses TRBV6-5 and TRBJ1-1; D call uncertain. CDR3 sequence reads: CASSYSVVAEAFF. DNA for the CDR3: TGTGCCAGCAGTTACTCAGTTGTTGCTGAAGCTTTCTTT.